The 10 T cell receptor beta chains listed next were all sequenced from one sample in a study of T cells after yellow fever vaccination. MiXCR, run by TCRdb on the 5' RACE reads, gives a single entry per CDR3 protein. The table shows under 550,000 distinct CDR3 sequences, with 21% occurring only once. This material consisted of PBMCs, taken approximately 22 days after the first yellow fever vaccination. Receptors were obtained from a man younger than 30 who received the YFV17D yellow fever vaccine.

This clonotype was seen repeatedly, ten times or more. The chain couples TRBV7-9 to TRBJ1-1; D is possibly TRBD1 (5 bases). Trimming stripped 4 bases from V and 3 bases from J, with 15 bases between. The CDR3 totals 15 residues. Germline loops: CDR1 SEHNR, CDR2 FQNEAQ (reference sequence). The chain's CDR3 is CASSSRGTLDTEAFF. Here the CDR3 DNA reads TGTGCCAGCAGCTCTCGTGGGACGTTAGACACTGAAGCTTTCTTT.

The chain employs TRBV5-1 and TRBJ2-1; 8 bases are shared with TRBD2. The length of the CDR3 is 14 residues. Unmatched junction bases numbered 6, after V lost 3 bases and J lost 7 bases. Germline V gene lookup returns CDR1 SGHRS and CDR2 YFSETQ. The CDR3 loop reads CASSSGGLGNEQFF. CDR3 DNA: TGCGCCAGCAGCTCGGGGGGGCTAGGGAATGAGCAGTTCTTC.

V usage is TRBV7-2 and J usage is TRBJ2-3, with 9 bases aligning to TRBD1. The V gene's germline CDR1 is SGHTA and CDR2 FQGNSA. V was clipped by 4 bases and J by 4 bases; unmatched bases: 9. This CDR3 is 16 amino acids long. The CDR3: CASSYLGTGSADTQYF. CDR3 DNA: TGTGCCAGCAGCTACCTAGGGACAGGGTCTGCAGATACGCAGTATTTT.

The rearrangement joins TRBV5-6 to TRBJ2-1, with D possibly TRBD1 on 5 matching bases. Germline V gives CDR1 SGHDT, CDR2 YYEEEE. V lost 0 bases to trimming and J lost 6 bases, with 16 bases between them. The CDR3 covers 16 residues. The CDR3 sequence: CASSLVTRGATNEQFF. The DNA for the CDR3 is TGTGCCAGCAGCTTGGTAACTCGTGGGGCAACCAATGAGCAGTTCTTC.

V usage is TRBV20-1 and J usage is TRBJ2-3; 15 bases map to TRBD2. V trimming: 3 bases; J trimming: 6 bases; junction bases outside the gene matches: 13. The CDR3 has 18 amino acids. The germline gives CDR1 DFQATT, CDR2 SNEGSKA (reference sequence). The CDR3 DNA reads as TGCAGTGCTAGCCCGGGACTAGCGGGGGGCCCGGCCTACGATACGCAGTATTTT. This gives the protein CSASPGLAGGPAYDTQYF.

This clonotype was seen more than once but under ten times. The chain uses TRBV5-1 and TRBJ1-1; D unresolved. Looked up from germline, CDR1 is SGHRS and CDR2 is YFSETQ. The CDR3 runs to 15 residues. The ends were cut back, 1 base at V and 1 base at J, with 11 bases in the middle. DNA of the CDR3: TGCGCCAGCAGCTTGAGACGGTTTGCGAACACTGAAGCTTTCTTT. Translated: CASSLRRFANTEAFF.

The sample holds a few counts of this clonotype. The rearrangement joins TRBV5-1 to TRBJ2-3, with D maybe TRBD2 (7 bases). CDR3 length: 15 residues. V lost 5 bases to trimming and J lost 0 bases, with 13 bases between them. CDR1 is SGHRS, CDR2 YFSETQ, per germline. The CDR3 reads CASRLRGGSTDTQYF. The CDR3 DNA follows: TGCGCCAGCAGGTTGAGGGGGGGAAGCACAGATACGCAGTATTTT.

This clonotype was observed at least ten times. The V call is TRBV14, the J call TRBJ2-2; 10 nucleotides line up with TRBD1. The CDR3 has 15 amino acids. The junction had 3 bases not matched to a gene; V was cut back by 5 bases and J by 3 bases. Germline lookup yields CDR1 SGHDN and CDR2 FVKESK. The CDR3 nucleotides are TGTGCCAGCAGCAGGACAGGGGGGTACACCGGGGAGCTGTTTTTT. It specifies CASSRTGGYTGELFF.

V usage is TRBV4-3 and J usage is TRBJ2-6; the D gene could be TRBD1 or TRBD2 (5 bases each). V lost 0 bases and J lost 4, with 10 bases in between. Germline V gene lookup returns CDR1 LGHNA and CDR2 YSLEER. The CDR3 is made up of 16 amino acids. The CDR3 DNA is TGCGCCAGCAGCCAAGAATCTTGGGACGGGGCCAACGTCCTGACTTTC. Translation gives CASSQESWDGANVLTF.

This clonotype appeared once. The junction does not match germline at one end; this may be a read error. This sequence joins TRBV12-3 or TRBV12-4 and TRBJ2-2; maybe TRBD2 (5 bases). CDR3 size: 12 residues. The chain's CDR3 is CASSLFTGEPFF. CDR3 coding DNA: TGTGCCAGCAGTTTATTCACCGGGGAGCCGTTTTTT.